The following is a T cell receptor (beta chain) sequence with its context. In germline, CDR1 is SGDLS, CDR2 YYNGEE. The CDR3 length is 11 residues. These data are taken from a study of OX40 agonist ivuxolimab in advanced cancers. Study background: Among those enrolled, mean age was roughly 55 years (range roughly 20 to 85) and approximately 83% were male. Three patients had partial responses: one hepatocellular carcinoma, two cutaneous melanoma.

Only in-frame clones appear in the TCRdb table, and some are missing; sequencing was by immunoSEQ multiplex PCR. The sample has roughly 10,000 clones, about 82% seen once. The input for sequencing was CD4+ or CD8+ T cells sorted from blood, taken in a trial of the OX40 agonist ivuxolimab. This TCR was recovered from an adult with an advanced solid tumor such as melanoma, head and neck, liver or kidney cancer. V is TRBV9 and J is TRBJ2-5, with 7 positions matching TRBD2. The DNA matches TRBJ2-7 better at its end, which makes the J call doubtful. The CDR3 loop is CASSAGGEQYF. For the CDR3, the DNA is TGTGCCAGCAGCGCGGGGGGCGAGCAGTACTTC.